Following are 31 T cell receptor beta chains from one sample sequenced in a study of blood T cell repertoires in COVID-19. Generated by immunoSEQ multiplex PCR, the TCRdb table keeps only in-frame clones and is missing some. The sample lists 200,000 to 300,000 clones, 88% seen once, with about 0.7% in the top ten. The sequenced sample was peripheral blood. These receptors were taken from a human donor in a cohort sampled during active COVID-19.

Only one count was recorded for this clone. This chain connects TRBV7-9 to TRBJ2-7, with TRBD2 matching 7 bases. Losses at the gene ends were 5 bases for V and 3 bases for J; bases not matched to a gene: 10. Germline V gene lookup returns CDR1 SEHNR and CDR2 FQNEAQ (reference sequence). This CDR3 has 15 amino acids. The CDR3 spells CASSHRDYGNYEQYF. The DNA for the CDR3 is TGTGCCAGCAGCCACCGGGACTATGGTAACTACGAGCAGTACTTC.

The CDR3 sequence is CASSYAGIGTYEQYF. DNA for the CDR3: TGTGCCAGCAGTTACGCAGGGATAGGCACCTACGAGCAGTACTTC. The rearrangement joins TRBV6-2 or TRBV6-3 to TRBJ2-7; D is perhaps TRBD1 (5 bases). V was clipped by 2 bases and J by 2 bases, with 13 bases between them. Germline values: CDR1 MNHEY, CDR2 SVGEGT. This CDR3 spans 15 amino acids.

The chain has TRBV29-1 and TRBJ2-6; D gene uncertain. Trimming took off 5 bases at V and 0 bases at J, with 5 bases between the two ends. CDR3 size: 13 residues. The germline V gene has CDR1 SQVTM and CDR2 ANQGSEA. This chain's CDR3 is CSVQLSGANVLTF. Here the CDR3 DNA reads TGCAGCGTTCAACTCTCTGGGGCCAACGTCCTGACTTTC.

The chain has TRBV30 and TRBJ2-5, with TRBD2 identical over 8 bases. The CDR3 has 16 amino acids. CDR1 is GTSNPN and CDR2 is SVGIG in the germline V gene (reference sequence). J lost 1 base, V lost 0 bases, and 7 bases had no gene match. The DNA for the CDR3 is TGTGCCTGGAGTGTTGGTACTAGCGGTCCCCAAGAGACCCAGTACTTC. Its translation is CAWSVGTSGPQETQYF.

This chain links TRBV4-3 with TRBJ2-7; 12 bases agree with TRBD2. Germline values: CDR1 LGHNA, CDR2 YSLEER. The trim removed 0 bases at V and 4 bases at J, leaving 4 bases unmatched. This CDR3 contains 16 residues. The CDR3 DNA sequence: TGCGCCAGCAGCCAAGACTCGACTAGCGGGAGTTACGAGCAGTACTTC. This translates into CASSQDSTSGSYEQYF.

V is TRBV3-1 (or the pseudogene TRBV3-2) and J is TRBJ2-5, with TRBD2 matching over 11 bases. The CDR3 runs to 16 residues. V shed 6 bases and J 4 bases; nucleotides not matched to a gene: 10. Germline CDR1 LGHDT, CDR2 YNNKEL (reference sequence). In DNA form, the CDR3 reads TGTGCCAGCAGACTAACCGGGACTAGCGGTAGAGAGACCCAGTACTTC. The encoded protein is CASRLTGTSGRETQYF.

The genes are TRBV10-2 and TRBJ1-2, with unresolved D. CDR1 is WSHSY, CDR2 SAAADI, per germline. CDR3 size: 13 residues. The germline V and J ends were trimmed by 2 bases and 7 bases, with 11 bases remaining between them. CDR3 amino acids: CASSEVESAGYTF. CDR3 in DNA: TGCGCCAGCAGTGAGGTTGAGTCTGCTGGCTACACCTTC.

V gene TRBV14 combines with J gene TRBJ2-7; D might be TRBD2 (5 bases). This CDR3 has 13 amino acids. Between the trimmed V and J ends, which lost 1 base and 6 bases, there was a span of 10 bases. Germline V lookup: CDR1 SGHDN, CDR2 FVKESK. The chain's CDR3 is CASSQVLAGEQYF. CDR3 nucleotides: TGTGCCAGCAGCCAAGTCCTTGCGGGCGAGCAGTACTTC.

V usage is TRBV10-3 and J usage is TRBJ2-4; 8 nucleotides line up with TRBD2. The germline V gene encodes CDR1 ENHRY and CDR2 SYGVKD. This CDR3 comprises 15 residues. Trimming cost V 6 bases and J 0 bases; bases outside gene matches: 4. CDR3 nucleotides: TGTGCCATCAGCCCCCTAGCGGGAGCCAAAAACATTCAGTACTTC. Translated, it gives CAISPLAGAKNIQYF.

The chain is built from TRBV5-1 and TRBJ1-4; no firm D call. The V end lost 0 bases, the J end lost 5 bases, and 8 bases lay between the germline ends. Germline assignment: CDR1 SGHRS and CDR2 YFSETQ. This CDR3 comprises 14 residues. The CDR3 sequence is CASSLEQLNEKLFF. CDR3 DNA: TGCGCCAGCAGCTTGGAACAGCTAAATGAAAAACTGTTTTTT.

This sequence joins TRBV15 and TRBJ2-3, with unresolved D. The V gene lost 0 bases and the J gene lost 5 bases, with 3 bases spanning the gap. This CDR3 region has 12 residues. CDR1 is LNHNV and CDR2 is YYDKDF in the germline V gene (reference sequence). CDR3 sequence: CATSRDQDTQYF. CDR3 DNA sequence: TGTGCCACCAGCAGAGATCAAGATACGCAGTATTTT.

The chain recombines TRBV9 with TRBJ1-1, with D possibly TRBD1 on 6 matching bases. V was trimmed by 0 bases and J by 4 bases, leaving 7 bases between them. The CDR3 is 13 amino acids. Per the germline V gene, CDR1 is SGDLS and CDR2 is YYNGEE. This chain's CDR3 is CASSVETGTEAFF. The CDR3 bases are TGTGCCAGCAGCGTAGAGACAGGCACTGAAGCTTTCTTT.

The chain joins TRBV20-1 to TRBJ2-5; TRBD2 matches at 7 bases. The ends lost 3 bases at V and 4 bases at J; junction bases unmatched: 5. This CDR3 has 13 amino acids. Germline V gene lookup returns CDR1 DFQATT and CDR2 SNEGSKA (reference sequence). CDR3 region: CSASRGSAETQYF. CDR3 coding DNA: TGCAGTGCTAGTCGCGGGAGCGCAGAGACCCAGTACTTC.

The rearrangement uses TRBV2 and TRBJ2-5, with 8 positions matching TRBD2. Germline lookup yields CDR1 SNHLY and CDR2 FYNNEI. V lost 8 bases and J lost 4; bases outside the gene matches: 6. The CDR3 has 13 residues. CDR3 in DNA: TGTGCCAGCGGTGCGGGGGGATTAGAGACCCAGTACTTC. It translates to CASGAGGLETQYF.

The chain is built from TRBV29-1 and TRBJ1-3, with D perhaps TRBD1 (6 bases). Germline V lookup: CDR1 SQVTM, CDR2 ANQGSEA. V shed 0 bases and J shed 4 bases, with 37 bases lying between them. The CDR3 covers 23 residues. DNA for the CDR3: TGCAGCGTTGAAGATAATAGGGGGTTGAACGAGCCCGCCGGACATCGGATCGGAAACACCATATATTTT. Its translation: CSVEDNRGLNEPAGHRIGNTIYF.

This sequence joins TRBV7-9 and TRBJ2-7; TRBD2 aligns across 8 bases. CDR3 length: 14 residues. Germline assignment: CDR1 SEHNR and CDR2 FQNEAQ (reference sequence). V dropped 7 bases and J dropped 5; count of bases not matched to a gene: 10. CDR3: CASTRGGLSNEQYF. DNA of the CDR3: TGTGCCAGCACCCGGGGGGGGTTATCGAACGAGCAGTACTTC.

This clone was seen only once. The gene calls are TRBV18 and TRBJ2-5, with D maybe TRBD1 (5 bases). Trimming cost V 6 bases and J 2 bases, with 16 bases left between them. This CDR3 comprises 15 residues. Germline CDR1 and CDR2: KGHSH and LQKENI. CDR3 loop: CASSKNGRTQETQYF. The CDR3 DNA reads TGTGCCAGCTCCAAAAATGGGCGGACACAAGAGACCCAGTACTTC.

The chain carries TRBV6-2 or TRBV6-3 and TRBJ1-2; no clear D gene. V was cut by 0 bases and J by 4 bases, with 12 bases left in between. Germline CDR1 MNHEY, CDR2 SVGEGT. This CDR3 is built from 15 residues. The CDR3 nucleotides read TGTGCCAGCAGTTACTCCGGAGGATCGGGCTATGGCTACACCTTC. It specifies CASSYSGGSGYGYTF.

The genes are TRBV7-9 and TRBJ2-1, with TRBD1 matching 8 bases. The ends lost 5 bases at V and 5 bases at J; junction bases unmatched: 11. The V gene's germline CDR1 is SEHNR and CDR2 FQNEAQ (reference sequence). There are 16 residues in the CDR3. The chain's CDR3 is CASSRAGTGSDNEQFF. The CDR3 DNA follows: TGTGCCAGCAGCCGTGCCGGGACAGGATCGGACAATGAGCAGTTCTTC.

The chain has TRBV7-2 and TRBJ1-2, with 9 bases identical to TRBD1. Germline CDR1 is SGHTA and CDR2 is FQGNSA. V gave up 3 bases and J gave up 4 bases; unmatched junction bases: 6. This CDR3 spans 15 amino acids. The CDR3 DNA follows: TGTGCCAGCAGCTTTACAGGGGGCGATGGCTATGGCTACACCTTC. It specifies CASSFTGGDGYGYTF. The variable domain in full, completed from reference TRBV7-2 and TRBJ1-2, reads GAGVSQSPSNKVTEKGKDVELRCDPISGHTALYWYRQSLGQGLEFLIYFQGNSAPDKSGLPSDRFSAERTGGSVSTLTIQRTQQEDSAVYLCASSFTGGDGYGYTFGSGTRLTVV.

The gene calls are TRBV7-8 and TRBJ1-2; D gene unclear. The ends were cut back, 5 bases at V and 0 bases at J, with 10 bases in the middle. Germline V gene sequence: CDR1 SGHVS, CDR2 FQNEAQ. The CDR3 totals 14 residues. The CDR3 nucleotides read TGTGCCAGCAGCCCGCAAAGCCCTAACTATGGCTACACCTTC. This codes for CASSPQSPNYGYTF.

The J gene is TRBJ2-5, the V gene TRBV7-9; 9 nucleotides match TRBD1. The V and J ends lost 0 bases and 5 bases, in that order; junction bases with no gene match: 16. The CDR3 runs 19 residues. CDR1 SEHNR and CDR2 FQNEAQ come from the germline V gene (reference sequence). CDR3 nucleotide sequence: TGTGCCAGCAGCTTAGCTTATTTGGGACAGGGTGGATTGATCGAGACCCAGTACTTC. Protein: CASSLAYLGQGGLIETQYF.

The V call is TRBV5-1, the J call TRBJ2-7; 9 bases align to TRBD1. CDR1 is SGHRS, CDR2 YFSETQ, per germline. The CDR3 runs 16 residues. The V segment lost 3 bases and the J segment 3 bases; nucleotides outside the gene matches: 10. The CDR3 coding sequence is TGCGCCAGCAGCTCCCCCTTAGACAGGGGGTTCTACGAGCAGTACTTC. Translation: CASSSPLDRGFYEQYF.

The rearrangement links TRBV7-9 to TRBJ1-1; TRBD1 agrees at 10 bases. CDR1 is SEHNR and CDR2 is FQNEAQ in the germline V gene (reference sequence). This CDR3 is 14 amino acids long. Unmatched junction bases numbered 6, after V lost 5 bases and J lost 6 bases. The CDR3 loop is CASSQGQGRAEAFF. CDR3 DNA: TGTGCCAGCAGCCAGGGACAGGGGAGGGCTGAAGCTTTCTTT.

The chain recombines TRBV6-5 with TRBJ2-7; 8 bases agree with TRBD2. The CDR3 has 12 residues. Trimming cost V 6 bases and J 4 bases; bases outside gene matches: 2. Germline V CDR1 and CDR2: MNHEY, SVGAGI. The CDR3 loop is CASSREGYEQYF. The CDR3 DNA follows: TGTGCCAGCAGCCGGGAGGGATACGAGCAGTACTTC.

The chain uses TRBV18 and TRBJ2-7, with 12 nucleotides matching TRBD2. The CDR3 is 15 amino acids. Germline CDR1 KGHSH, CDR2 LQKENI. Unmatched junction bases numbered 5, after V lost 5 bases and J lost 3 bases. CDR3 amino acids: CASSFGLAGRYEQYF. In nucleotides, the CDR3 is TGTGCCAGCTCATTCGGACTAGCGGGACGCTACGAGCAGTACTTC.

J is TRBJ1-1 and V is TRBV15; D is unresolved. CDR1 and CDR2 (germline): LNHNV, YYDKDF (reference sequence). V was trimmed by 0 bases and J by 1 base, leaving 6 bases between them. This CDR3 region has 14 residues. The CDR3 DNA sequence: TGTGCCACCAGCAGAGATCCACAGAACACTGAAGCTTTCTTT. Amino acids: CATSRDPQNTEAFF. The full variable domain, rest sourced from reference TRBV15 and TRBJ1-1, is DAMVIQNPRYQVTQFGKPVTLSCSQTLNHNVMYWYQQKSSQAPKLLFHYYDKDFNNEADTPDNFQSRRPNTSFCFLDIRSPGLGDTAMYLCATSRDPQNTEAFFGQGTRLTVV.

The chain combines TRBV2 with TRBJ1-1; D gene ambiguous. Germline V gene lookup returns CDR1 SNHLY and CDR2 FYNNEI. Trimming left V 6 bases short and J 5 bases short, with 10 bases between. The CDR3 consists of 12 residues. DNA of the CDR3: TGTGCCAGCAGGACTCTTGGGACTGAAGCTTTCTTT. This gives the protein CASRTLGTEAFF.

The CDR3 loop reads CASSQWGLDTDTQYF. DNA for the CDR3: TGCGCCAGCAGCCAATGGGGACTCGACACAGATACGCAGTATTTT. The chain recombines TRBV4-1 with TRBJ2-3; a possible D gene is TRBD2 (6 bases). The V and J ends lost 2 bases and 2 bases respectively, with 11 bases between them. This CDR3 has 15 amino acids. Per the germline V gene, CDR1 is MGHRA and CDR2 is YSYEKL.

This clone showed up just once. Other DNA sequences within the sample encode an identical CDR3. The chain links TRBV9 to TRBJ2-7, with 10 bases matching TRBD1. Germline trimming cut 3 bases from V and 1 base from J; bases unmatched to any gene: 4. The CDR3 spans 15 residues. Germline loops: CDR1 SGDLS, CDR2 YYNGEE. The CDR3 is CASSAGTGVSYEQYF. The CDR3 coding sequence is TGTGCCAGCAGCGCCGGGACAGGGGTTTCCTACGAGCAGTACTTC.

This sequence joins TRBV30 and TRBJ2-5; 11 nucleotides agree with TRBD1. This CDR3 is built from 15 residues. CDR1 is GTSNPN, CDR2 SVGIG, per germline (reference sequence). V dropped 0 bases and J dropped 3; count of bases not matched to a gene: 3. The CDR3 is CAWSVGTGGKETQYF. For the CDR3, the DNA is TGTGCCTGGAGTGTGGGGACAGGGGGAAAAGAGACCCAGTACTTC.